Reported below is one TCR beta chain. What it binds is unknown. The germline gives CDR1 SGHDT, CDR2 YYEEEE. There are 14 residues in the CDR3. A multiplex PCR was run with 60 Vbeta primers and 13 Jbeta primers. Measured with immunoSEQ multiplex PCR; TCRdb has only the in-frame clones, and not every one. The table lists 65,000 to 75,000 clones, 60% to 70% of them singletons, with 15% to 20% in the top ten. The data are from a study of cytomegalovirus exposure and HLA in healthy donors. Study-wide results and limits: Excluded: some indistinguishable V segments such as TRBV6-2 and TRBV6-3. A later analysis by the authors found several of the most significant clusters apparently linked to common viral pathogens. The availability of immune exposure information extended only to CMV serostatus. With further analysis later on, most CMV-associated TCR beta chains appeared HLA-restricted.

The sequenced material came from PBMCs. The receptor's source is a man between 35 and 55 years old in good health and CMV-seropositive. The chain carries TRBV5-6 and TRBJ2-5, with 11 nucleotides matching TRBD1. Matching the DNA end better, TRBJ2-7 makes the J call doubtful. The CDR3 here is CASSRDRGAYEQYF. In nucleotides, the CDR3 is TGTGCCAGCAGCAGGGACAGGGGGGCCTACGAGCAGTACTTC.